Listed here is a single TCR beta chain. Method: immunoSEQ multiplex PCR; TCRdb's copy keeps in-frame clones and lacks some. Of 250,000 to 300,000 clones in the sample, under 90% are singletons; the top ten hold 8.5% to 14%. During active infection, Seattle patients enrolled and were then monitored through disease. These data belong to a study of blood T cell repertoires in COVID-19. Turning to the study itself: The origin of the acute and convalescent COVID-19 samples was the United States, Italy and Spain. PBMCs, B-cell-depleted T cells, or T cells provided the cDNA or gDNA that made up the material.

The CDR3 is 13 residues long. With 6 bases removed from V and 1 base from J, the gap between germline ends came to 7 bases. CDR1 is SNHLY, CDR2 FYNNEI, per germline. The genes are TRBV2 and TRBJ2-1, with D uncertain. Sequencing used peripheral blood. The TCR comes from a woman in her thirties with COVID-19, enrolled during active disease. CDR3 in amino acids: CASRGESYNEQFF. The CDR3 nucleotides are TGTGCCAGCAGGGGCGAATCCTACAATGAGCAGTTCTTC.